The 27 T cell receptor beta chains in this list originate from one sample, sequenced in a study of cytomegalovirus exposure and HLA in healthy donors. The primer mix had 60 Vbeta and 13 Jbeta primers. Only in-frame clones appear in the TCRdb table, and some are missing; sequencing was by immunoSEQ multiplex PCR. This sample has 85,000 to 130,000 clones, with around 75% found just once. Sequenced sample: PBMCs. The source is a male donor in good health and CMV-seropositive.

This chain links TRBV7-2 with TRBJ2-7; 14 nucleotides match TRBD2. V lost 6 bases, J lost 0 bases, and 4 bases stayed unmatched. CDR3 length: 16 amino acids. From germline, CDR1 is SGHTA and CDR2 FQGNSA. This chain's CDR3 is CASRRTSGGFSYEQYF. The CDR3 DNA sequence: TGTGCCAGCAGGAGGACTAGCGGGGGGTTCTCCTACGAGCAGTACTTC.

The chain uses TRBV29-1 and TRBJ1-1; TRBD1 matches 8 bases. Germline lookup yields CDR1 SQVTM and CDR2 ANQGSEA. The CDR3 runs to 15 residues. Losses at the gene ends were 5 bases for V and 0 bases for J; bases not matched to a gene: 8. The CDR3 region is CSVRTGRPMNTEAFF. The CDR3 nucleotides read TGCAGCGTTCGGACAGGGCGCCCCATGAACACTGAAGCTTTCTTT. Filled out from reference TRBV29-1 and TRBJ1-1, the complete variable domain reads SAVISQKPSRDICQRGTSLTIQCQVDSQVTMMFWYRQQPGQSLTLIATANQGSEATYESGFVIDKFPISRPNLTFSTLTVSNMSPEDSSIYLCSVRTGRPMNTEAFFGQGTRLTVV.

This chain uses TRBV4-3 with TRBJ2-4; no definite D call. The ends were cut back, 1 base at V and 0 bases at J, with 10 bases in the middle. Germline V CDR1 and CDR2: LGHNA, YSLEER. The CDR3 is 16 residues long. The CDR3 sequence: CASSQGVSSAKNIQYF. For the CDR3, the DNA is TGCGCCAGCAGCCAAGGGGTTAGCTCAGCCAAAAACATTCAGTACTTC.

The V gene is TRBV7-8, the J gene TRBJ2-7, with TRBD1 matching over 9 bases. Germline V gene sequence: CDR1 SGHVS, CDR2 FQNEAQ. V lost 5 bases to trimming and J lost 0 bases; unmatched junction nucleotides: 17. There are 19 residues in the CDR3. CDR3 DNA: TGTGCCAGCAGCCCTAAGCGATTCCGGGACAGGGCAGCCTCCTACGAGCAGTACTTC. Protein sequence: CASSPKRFRDRAASYEQYF. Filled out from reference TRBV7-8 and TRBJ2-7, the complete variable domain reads GAGVSQSPRYKVAKRGQDVALRCDPISGHVSLFWYQQALGQGPEFLTYFQNEAQLDKSGLPSDRFFAERPEGSVSTLKIQRTQQEDSAVYLCASSPKRFRDRAASYEQYFGPGTRLTVT.

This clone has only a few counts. CDR3 nucleotide sequence: TGTGCTAGTGGTTTGGGTTATGGTCATAGAACCGGGGAGCTGTTTTTT. This gives the protein CASGLGYGHRTGELFF. The V call is TRBV12-5, the J call TRBJ2-2; D is uncertain. CDR1 and CDR2 (germline): LGHNT, FRNRAP. The CDR3 extends over 16 amino acids. Trimming took 1 base from V and 5 from J, leaving 14 bases between them.

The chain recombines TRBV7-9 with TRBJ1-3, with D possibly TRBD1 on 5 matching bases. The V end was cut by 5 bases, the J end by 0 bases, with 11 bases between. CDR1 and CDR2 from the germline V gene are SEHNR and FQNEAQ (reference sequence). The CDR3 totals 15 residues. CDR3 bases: TGTGCCAGCAGCCCGCTGGGGGGCTCTGGAAACACCATATATTTT. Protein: CASSPLGGSGNTIYF. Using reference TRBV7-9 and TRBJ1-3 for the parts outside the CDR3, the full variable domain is DTGVSQNPRHKITKRGQNVTFRCDPISEHNRLYWYRQTLGQGPEFLTYFQNEAQLEKSRLLSDRFSAERPKGSFSTLEIQRTEQGDSAMYLCASSPLGGSGNTIYFGEGSWLTVV.

CDR3 amino acids: CASSQDRSSYEQYF. Written as DNA, the CDR3 is TGTGCCAGCAGCCAAGACAGGAGCTCCTACGAGCAGTACTTC. V is TRBV7-8 and J is TRBJ2-7; a possible D gene is TRBD1 (6 bases). The CDR3 length is 14 residues. V gave up 5 bases and J gave up 0 bases, with 11 bases separating them. In germline, CDR1 is SGHVS, CDR2 FQNEAQ.

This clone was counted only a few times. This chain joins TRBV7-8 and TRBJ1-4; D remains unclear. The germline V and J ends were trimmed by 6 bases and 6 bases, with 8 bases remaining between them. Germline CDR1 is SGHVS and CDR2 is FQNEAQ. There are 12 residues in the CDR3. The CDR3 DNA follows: TGTGCCAGCAGAGCACTTGATGAAAAACTGTTTTTT. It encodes CASRALDEKLFF.

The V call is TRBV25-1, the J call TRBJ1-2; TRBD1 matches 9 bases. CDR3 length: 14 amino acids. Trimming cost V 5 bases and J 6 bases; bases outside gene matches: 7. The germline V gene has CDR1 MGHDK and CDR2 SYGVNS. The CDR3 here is CASSRTGEVHGYTF. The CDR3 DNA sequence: TGTGCCAGCAGTAGGACAGGGGAAGTCCATGGCTACACCTTC.

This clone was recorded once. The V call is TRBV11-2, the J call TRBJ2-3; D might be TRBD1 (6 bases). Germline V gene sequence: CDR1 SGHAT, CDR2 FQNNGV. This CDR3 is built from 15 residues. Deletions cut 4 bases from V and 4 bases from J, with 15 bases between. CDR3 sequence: CASSSQGGTADTQYF. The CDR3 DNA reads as TGTGCCAGCAGCTCACAAGGGGGAACGGCAGATACGCAGTATTTT.

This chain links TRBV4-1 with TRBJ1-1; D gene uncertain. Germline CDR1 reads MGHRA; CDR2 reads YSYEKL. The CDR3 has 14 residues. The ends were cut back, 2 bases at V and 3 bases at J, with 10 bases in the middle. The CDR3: CASSQLQIDTEAFF. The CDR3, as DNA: TGCGCCAGCAGCCAACTGCAGATTGACACTGAAGCTTTCTTT.

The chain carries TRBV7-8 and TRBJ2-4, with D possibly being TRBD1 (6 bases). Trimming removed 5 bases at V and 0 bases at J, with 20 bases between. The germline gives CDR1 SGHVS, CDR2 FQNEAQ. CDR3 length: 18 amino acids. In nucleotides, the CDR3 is TGTGCCAGCAGCCCCCCAGGGGACACCAAAATAGCCAAAAACATTCAGTACTTC. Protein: CASSPPGDTKIAKNIQYF.

This CDR3 is CASSQEVSANYGYTF. For the CDR3, the DNA is TGCGCCAGCAGCCAAGAGGTATCAGCTAACTATGGCTACACCTTC. The chain joins TRBV4-1 to TRBJ1-2; no clear D gene. CDR1 and CDR2 from the germline V gene are MGHRA and YSYEKL. The CDR3 is 15 amino acids. Trimming shortened V by 0 bases and J by 0 bases, and 8 bases separated the two germline ends.

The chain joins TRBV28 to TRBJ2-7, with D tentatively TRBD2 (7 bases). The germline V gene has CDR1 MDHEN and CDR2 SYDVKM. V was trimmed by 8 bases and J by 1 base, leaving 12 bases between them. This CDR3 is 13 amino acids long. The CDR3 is CASGGGGSYEQYF. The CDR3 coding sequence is TGTGCCAGCGGGGGAGGGGGGTCCTACGAGCAGTACTTC.

The CDR3 spells CAASRGPQETQYF. DNA for the CDR3: TGCGCAGCCAGCAGGGGGCCCCAAGAGACCCAGTACTTC. The rearrangement uses TRBV4-1 and TRBJ2-5; 8 bases are a match to TRBD1. Looked up from germline, CDR1 is MGHRA and CDR2 is YSYEKL. This CDR3 is 13 amino acids long.

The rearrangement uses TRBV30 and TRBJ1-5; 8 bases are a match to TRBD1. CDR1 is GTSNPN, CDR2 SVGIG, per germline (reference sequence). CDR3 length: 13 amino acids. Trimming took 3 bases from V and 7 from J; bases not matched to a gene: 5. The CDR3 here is CAWSQGAEQPQHF. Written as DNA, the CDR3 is TGTGCCTGGAGCCAGGGGGCAGAGCAGCCCCAGCATTTT. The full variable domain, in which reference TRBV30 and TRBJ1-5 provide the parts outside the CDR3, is SQTIHQWPATLVQPVGSPLSLECTVEGTSNPNLYWYRQAAGRGLQLLFYSVGIGQISSEVPQNLSASRPQDRQFILSSKKLLLSDSGFYLCAWSQGAEQPQHFGDGTRLSIL.

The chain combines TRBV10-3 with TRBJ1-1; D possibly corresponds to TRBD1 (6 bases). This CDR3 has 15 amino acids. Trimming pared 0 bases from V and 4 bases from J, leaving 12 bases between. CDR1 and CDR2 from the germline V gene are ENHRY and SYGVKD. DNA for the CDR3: TGTGCCATCAGTGAGTCCGCGGGGGCGGGCACTGAAGCTTTCTTT. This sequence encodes CAISESAGAGTEAFF.

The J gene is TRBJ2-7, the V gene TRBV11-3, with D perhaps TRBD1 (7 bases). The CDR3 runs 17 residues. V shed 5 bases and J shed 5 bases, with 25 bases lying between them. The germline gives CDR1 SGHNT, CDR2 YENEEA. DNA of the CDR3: TGTGCCAGCAGCGTGGGGGGACAGCCCCTGACGGGGGACGAGCAGTACTTC. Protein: CASSVGGQPLTGDEQYF.

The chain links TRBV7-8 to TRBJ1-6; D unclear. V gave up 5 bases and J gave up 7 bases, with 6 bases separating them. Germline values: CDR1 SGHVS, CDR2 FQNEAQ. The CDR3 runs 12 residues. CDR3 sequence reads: CASSTGNSPLHF. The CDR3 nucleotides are TGTGCCAGCAGCACGGGGAATTCACCCCTCCACTTT.

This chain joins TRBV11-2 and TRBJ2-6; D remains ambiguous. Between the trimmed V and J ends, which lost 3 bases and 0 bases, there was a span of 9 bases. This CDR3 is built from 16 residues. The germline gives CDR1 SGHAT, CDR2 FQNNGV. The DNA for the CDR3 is TGTGCCAGCAGCTTCCTCTTAAACTCTGGGGCCAACGTCCTGACTTTC. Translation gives CASSFLLNSGANVLTF.

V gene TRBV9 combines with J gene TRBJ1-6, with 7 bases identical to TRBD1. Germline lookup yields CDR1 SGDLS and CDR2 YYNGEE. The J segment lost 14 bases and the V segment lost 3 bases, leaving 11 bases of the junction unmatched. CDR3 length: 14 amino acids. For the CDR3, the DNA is TGTGCCAGCAGCGGAGGGGACAGCCCGAGGACCCTCCACTTT. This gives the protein CASSGGDSPRTLHF.

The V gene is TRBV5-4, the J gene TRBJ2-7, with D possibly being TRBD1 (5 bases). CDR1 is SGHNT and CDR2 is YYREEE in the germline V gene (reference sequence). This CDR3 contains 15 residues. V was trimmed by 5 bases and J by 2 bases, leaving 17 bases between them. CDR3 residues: CASSVGRKGTYEQYF. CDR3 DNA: TGTGCCAGCAGTGTGGGCCGAAAGGGGACCTACGAGCAGTACTTC. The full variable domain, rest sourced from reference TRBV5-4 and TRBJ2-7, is ETGVTQSPTHLIKTRGQQVTLRCSSQSGHNTVSWYQQALGQGPQFIFQYYREEENGRGNFPPRFSGLQFPNYSSELNVNALELDDSALYLCASSVGRKGTYEQYFGPGTRLTVT.

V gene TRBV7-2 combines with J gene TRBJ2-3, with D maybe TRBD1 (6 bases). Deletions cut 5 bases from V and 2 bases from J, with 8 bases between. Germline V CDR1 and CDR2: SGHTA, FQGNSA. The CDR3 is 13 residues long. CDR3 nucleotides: TGTGCCAGCAGCCGACAGGTCACAGATACGCAGTATTTT. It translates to CASSRQVTDTQYF. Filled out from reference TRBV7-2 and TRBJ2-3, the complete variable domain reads GAGVSQSPSNKVTEKGKDVELRCDPISGHTALYWYRQSLGQGLEFLIYFQGNSAPDKSGLPSDRFSAERTGGSVSTLTIQRTQQEDSAVYLCASSRQVTDTQYFGPGTRLTVL.

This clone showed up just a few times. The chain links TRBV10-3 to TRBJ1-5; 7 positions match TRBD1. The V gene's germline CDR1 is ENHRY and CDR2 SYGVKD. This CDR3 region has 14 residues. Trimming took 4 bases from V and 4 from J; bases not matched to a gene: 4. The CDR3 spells CAISAAGGNQPQHF. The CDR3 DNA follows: TGTGCCATCAGTGCGGCAGGGGGGAATCAGCCCCAGCATTTT.

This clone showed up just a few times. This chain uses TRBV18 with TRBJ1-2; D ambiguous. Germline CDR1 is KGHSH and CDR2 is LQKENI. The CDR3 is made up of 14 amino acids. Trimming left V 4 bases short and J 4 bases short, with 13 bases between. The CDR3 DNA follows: TGTGCCAGCTCACGGGAGGGCTTGTCCTATGGCTACACCTTC. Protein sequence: CASSREGLSYGYTF.

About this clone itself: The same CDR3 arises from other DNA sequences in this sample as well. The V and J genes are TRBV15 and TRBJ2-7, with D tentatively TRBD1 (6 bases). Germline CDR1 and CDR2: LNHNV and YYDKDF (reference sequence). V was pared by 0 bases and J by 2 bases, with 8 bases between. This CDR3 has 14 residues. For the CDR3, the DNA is TGTGCCACCAGCAGAGACAGGGGCCCCTACGAGCAGTACTTC. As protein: CATSRDRGPYEQYF. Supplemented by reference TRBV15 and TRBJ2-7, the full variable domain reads DAMVIQNPRYQVTQFGKPVTLSCSQTLNHNVMYWYQQKSSQAPKLLFHYYDKDFNNEADTPDNFQSRRPNTSFCFLDIRSPGLGDTAMYLCATSRDRGPYEQYFGPGTRLTVT.

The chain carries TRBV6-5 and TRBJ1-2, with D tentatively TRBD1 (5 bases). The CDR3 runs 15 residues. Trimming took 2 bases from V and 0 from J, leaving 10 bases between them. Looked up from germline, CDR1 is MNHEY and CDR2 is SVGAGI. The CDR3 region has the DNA TGTGCCAGCAGTTACCAGGGAAGAGCTAACTATGGCTACACCTTC. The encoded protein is CASSYQGRANYGYTF.